Below, 23 T cell receptor beta chains from the same sample are listed, as sequenced in a study of OX40 agonist ivuxolimab in advanced cancers. Assay: immunoSEQ multiplex PCR; the TCRdb copy retains only in-frame clones and omits some. The sample shows more than 10,000 clones, over 75% of them seen only once. The specimen was CD4+ or CD8+ T cells sorted from blood, collected in a trial of the OX40 agonist ivuxolimab. These receptor sequences come from an adult with an advanced solid tumor such as melanoma, head and neck, liver or kidney cancer.

Comment on this clone: The junction differs from germline at one of its ends, possibly a read error. The chain couples TRBV7-7 to TRBJ2-7; no clear D. This CDR3 is 13 amino acids long. CDR1 and CDR2 from the germline V gene are SSHAT and FNYEAQ (reference sequence). CDR3 coding DNA: TGTGCTAGCAGCTCGAAAGGGTCGGGCGAGCAGTACTTC. Translated, it gives CASSSKGSGEQYF.

The rearrangement links TRBV11-2 to TRBJ2-7; the match to TRBD2 covers 7 bases. V lost 1 base to trimming and J lost 4 bases; unmatched junction nucleotides: 7. The CDR3 is made up of 15 amino acids. Germline V CDR1 and CDR2: SGHAT, FQNNGV. The CDR3 coding sequence is TGTGCCAGCAGCTTAGGGGCGGGAGCAACATACGAGCAGTACTTC. This codes for CASSLGAGATYEQYF. Looking up the rest from reference TRBV11-2 and TRBJ2-7 gives the full variable domain: EAGVAQSPRYKIIEKRQSVAFWCNPISGHATLYWYQQILGQGPKLLIQFQNNGVVDDSQLPKDRFSAERLKGVDSTLKIQPAKLEDSAVYLCASSLGAGATYEQYFGPGTRLTVT.

The V and J genes are TRBV2 and TRBJ2-7, with D possibly matching TRBD2 (5 bases). V lost 4 bases and J lost 12, with 10 bases in between. CDR3 length: 10 residues. Germline V lookup: CDR1 SNHLY, CDR2 FYNNEI. The CDR3 nucleotides are TGTGCCAGCAGTGCTAGCTCTACGTACTTC. Its protein is CASSASSTYF.

V is TRBV6-1 and J is TRBJ2-6; TRBD2 is a possible D gene (6 bases). Germline V lookup: CDR1 MNHNS, CDR2 SASEGT. V shed 8 bases and J shed 0 bases, with 14 bases lying between them. The CDR3 length is 16 residues. Written as DNA, the CDR3 is TGTGCCAGCTGTGGAGGGGAGATCTCTGGGGCCAACGTCCTGACTTTC. Amino acid sequence: CASCGGEISGANVLTF.

This chain joins TRBV5-5 and TRBJ2-7; D is ambiguous. CDR1 and CDR2 from the germline V gene are SGHKS and YYEKEE (reference sequence). The CDR3 extends over 13 amino acids. Trimming removed 4 bases from V and 5 bases from J, with 13 bases in between. CDR3 DNA sequence: TGTGCCAGCAGCCCCGAGATCCAGGACGAGCAGTACTTC. It is translated as CASSPEIQDEQYF.

V is TRBV5-1 and J is TRBJ2-2, with TRBD1 matching over 10 bases. The CDR3 totals 15 residues. Per germline, CDR1 SGHRS and CDR2 YFSETQ. With 3 bases clipped from V and 5 bases from J, the junction kept 4 bases outside the gene matches. The CDR3 protein is CASSWGQGPTGELFF. In DNA form, the CDR3 reads TGCGCCAGCAGCTGGGGACAGGGGCCTACCGGGGAGCTGTTTTTT.

The rearrangement joins TRBV5-5 to TRBJ2-1, with 10 bases lining up with TRBD2. The CDR3 is 15 residues long. Losses at the gene ends were 4 bases for V and 5 bases for J; bases not matched to a gene: 6. Germline values: CDR1 SGHKS, CDR2 YYEKEE (reference sequence). The DNA for the CDR3 is TGTGCCAGCAGCCAAGGACTAGCGGAAAACAATGAGCAGTTCTTC. Its protein product is CASSQGLAENNEQFF.

The rearrangement joins TRBV7-2 to TRBJ2-4, with 7 bases matching TRBD1. The CDR3 has 16 residues. Germline CDR1 SGHTA, CDR2 FQGNSA. Trimming cost V 1 base and J 7 bases; bases outside gene matches: 10. The CDR3 bases are TGTGCCAGCAGCTTAGAGGTGAGACAGGGCAGGAACATTCAGTACTTC. It encodes CASSLEVRQGRNIQYF. Full variable domain (missing parts from reference TRBV7-2 and TRBJ2-4): GAGVSQSPSNKVTEKGKDVELRCDPISGHTALYWYRQSLGQGLEFLIYFQGNSAPDKSGLPSDRFSAERTGGSVSTLTIQRTQQEDSAVYLCASSLEVRQGRNIQYFGAGTRLSVL.

This clone turned up a few times. Other DNA variants within this sample encode the same CDR3. The chain recombines TRBV7-2 with TRBJ2-7; TRBD2 might be the D (7 bases). The CDR3 extends over 14 amino acids. The germline V and J ends were trimmed by 3 bases and 4 bases, with 13 bases remaining between them. Germline V CDR1 and CDR2: SGHTA, FQGNSA. The CDR3 region has the DNA TGTGCCAGCAGCTTGGGGGGGGGCCTATACGAGCAGTACTTC. Its protein is CASSLGGGLYEQYF.

V usage is TRBV7-9 and J usage is TRBJ2-3; unclear D gene. With 6 bases removed from V and 1 base from J, the gap between germline ends came to 14 bases. The CDR3 extends over 15 amino acids. In germline, CDR1 is SEHNR, CDR2 FQNEAQ (reference sequence). The chain's CDR3 is CASRHAAGGTDTQYF. The DNA for the CDR3 is TGTGCCAGCAGGCACGCCGCCGGCGGCACAGATACGCAGTATTTT.

The chain recombines TRBV9 with TRBJ1-5, with D possibly being TRBD1 (6 bases). This CDR3 has 14 residues. V gave up 3 bases and J gave up 3 bases, with 10 bases separating them. Looked up from germline, CDR1 is SGDLS and CDR2 is YYNGEE. CDR3 DNA sequence: TGTGCCAGCAGCGGCGGGGGCGCCAATCAGCCCCAGCATTTT. Translated, it gives CASSGGGANQPQHF.

This chain joins TRBV6-6 and TRBJ1-1; no clear D gene. Trimming took off 2 bases at V and 0 bases at J, with 10 bases between the two ends. Germline CDR1 is MNHNY and CDR2 is SVGAGI (reference sequence). This CDR3 comprises 15 residues. The CDR3 nucleotides are TGTGCCAGCAGTTACCGCGAGGGTGTGAACACTGAAGCTTTCTTT. Translation: CASSYREGVNTEAFF.

Remarks on this clone: A single base separates this from a much larger clone, so it may be a read error. The rearrangement joins TRBV5-4 to TRBJ2-3, with D possibly TRBD2 on 6 matching bases. V lost 4 bases and J 3 bases, leaving 18 bases between the germline ends. CDR3 size: 16 residues. Germline lookup yields CDR1 SGHNT and CDR2 YYREEE (reference sequence). The CDR3 spells CASSPLAEGATDTQYF. In DNA, the CDR3 is TGTGCCAGCAGCCCGCTGGCGGAGGGTGCAACAGATACGCAGTATTTT.

The chain carries TRBV5-6 and TRBJ1-1; no firm D call. Germline V gene data show CDR1 as SGHDT and CDR2 as YYEEEE. This CDR3 region has 14 residues. The ends were cut back, 9 bases at V and 0 bases at J, with 15 bases in the middle. Here the CDR3 DNA reads TGTGCCACCGAACCCAATGGCATGAACACTGAAGCTTTCTTT. As protein: CATEPNGMNTEAFF.

The rearrangement joins TRBV13 to TRBJ2-1; the D gene could be TRBD1 or TRBD2 (6 bases each). Germline V gives CDR1 PRHDT, CDR2 FYEKMQ (reference sequence). Trimming cost V 8 bases and J 7 bases, with 21 bases left between them. There are 15 residues in the CDR3. CDR3 nucleotides: TGTGCCAGCTCCGAGGGGGGCCGAAGTCCAAATGAGCAGTTCTTC. Translated, it gives CASSEGGRSPNEQFF.

This clone was counted once. The chain uses TRBV7-9 and TRBJ2-3; 10 bases fit TRBD2. Trimming removed 6 bases from V and 5 bases from J; junction bases left unmatched: 8. From germline, CDR1 is SEHNR and CDR2 FQNEAQ (reference sequence). The CDR3 contains 15 residues. CDR3 coding DNA: TGTGCCAGCAGTTTACCGCTAGCGGGAGAAGATACGCAGTATTTT. Translation gives CASSLPLAGEDTQYF.

The rearrangement joins TRBV7-9 to TRBJ2-1, with 8 bases lining up with TRBD1. CDR1 and CDR2 from the germline V gene are SEHNR and FQNEAQ (reference sequence). The CDR3 runs to 16 residues. The ends lost 5 bases at V and 0 bases at J; junction bases unmatched: 6. In DNA, the CDR3 is TGTGCCAGCAGCCCTCGGACAGGGAACTCCTACAATGAGCAGTTCTTC. It specifies CASSPRTGNSYNEQFF.

The rearrangement links TRBV13 to TRBJ2-5; TRBD1 matches at 11 bases. Germline V lookup: CDR1 PRHDT, CDR2 FYEKMQ (reference sequence). V trimming: 5 bases; J trimming: 2 bases; junction bases outside the gene matches: 10. The CDR3 length is 17 residues. The chain's CDR3 is CASSLSLGTGGQETQYF. For the CDR3, the DNA is TGTGCCAGCAGCCTCTCATTAGGGACAGGGGGACAAGAGACCCAGTACTTC.

The J gene is TRBJ1-5, the V gene TRBV7-2; D remains ambiguous. The CDR3 extends over 15 amino acids. V dropped 2 bases and J dropped 1 base, with 9 bases sitting between them. Per germline, CDR1 SGHTA and CDR2 FQGNSA. The CDR3 reads CASSLFHGSNQPQHF. CDR3 sequence (DNA): TGTGCCAGCAGCTTATTTCACGGGAGCAATCAGCCCCAGCATTTT.

This clone has a handful of counts. The chain employs TRBV6-1 and TRBJ2-7; 14 bases agree with TRBD2. CDR3 length: 17 amino acids. Germline-derived CDR1 and CDR2 are MNHNS and SASEGT. The V and J ends lost 3 bases and 0 bases, in that order; junction bases with no gene match: 4. The CDR3 spells CASSDRTSGGSSYEQYF. The CDR3 DNA reads as TGTGCCAGCAGTGACCGGACTAGCGGGGGGAGCTCCTACGAGCAGTACTTC.

The chain recombines TRBV19 with TRBJ2-2; the match to TRBD1 covers 8 bases. The CDR3 runs 14 residues. Germline V gene lookup returns CDR1 LNHDA and CDR2 SQIVND (reference sequence). The V segment lost 3 bases and the J segment 4 bases; nucleotides outside the gene matches: 1. CDR3: CASSITGGTGELFF. CDR3 DNA: TGTGCCAGTAGTATTACAGGGGGCACCGGGGAGCTGTTTTTT.

This clone was seen just once. The J gene is TRBJ1-1, the V gene TRBV11-3; the match to TRBD1 covers 7 bases. V trimming: 7 bases; J trimming: 0 bases; junction bases outside the gene matches: 2. Germline-derived CDR1 and CDR2 are SGHNT and YENEEA. The CDR3 consists of 13 residues. The CDR3, as DNA: TGTGCCAGCATGACAGGGATGAACACTGAAGCTTTCTTT. Residues: CASMTGMNTEAFF.

V is TRBV19 and J is TRBJ2-5; maybe TRBD2 (6 bases). The length of the CDR3 is 15 residues. Germline loops: CDR1 LNHDA, CDR2 SQIVND (reference sequence). With 3 bases removed from V and 5 bases from J, the gap between germline ends came to 16 bases. CDR3 region: CASSIALLGSETQYF. Here the CDR3 DNA reads TGTGCCAGTAGTATTGCCCTACTCGGGAGTGAGACCCAGTACTTC.